Each of the 11 T cell receptor beta chains below was sequenced from the same sample in a study of blood T cell repertoires in COVID-19. Sequencing used immunoSEQ multiplex PCR; TCRdb keeps in-frame clones, though not all of them. Among 150,000 to 200,000 clones listed, 80% to 85% were seen once. Sequenced input: PBMCs or T cells enriched from blood (not recorded which). The receptors were sampled from a woman aged 45-60 years who had recovered from COVID-19.

The rearrangement links TRBV7-2 to TRBJ1-3; no definite D call. V was trimmed by 1 base and J by 0 bases, leaving 7 bases between them. Germline loops: CDR1 SGHTA, CDR2 FQGNSA. The CDR3 spans 15 residues. The CDR3 DNA reads as TGTGCCAGCAGCTTAGACGGGAGCTCTGGAAACACCATATATTTT. Its protein is CASSLDGSSGNTIYF.

This clone was seen a single time. The chain is built from TRBV28 and TRBJ2-2, with TRBD2 identical over 8 bases. Losses at the gene ends were 4 bases for V and 6 bases for J; bases not matched to a gene: 4. The CDR3 loop spans 14 amino acids. CDR1 MDHEN and CDR2 SYDVKM come from the germline V gene. CDR3: CASSSGTRPGELFF. CDR3 DNA: TGTGCCAGCAGTTCGGGGACTAGACCCGGGGAGCTGTTTTTT.

A few counts support this clone. The CDR3 reads CASTPPGGRNTEAFF. CDR3 coding DNA: TGTGCCAGCACCCCCCCGGGAGGCAGAAACACTGAAGCTTTCTTT. The J gene is TRBJ1-1, the V gene TRBV6-5; D ambiguous. The CDR3 covers 15 residues. Germline-derived CDR1 and CDR2 are MNHEY and SVGAGI. Trimming removed 7 bases from V and 2 bases from J, with 17 bases in between.

The J gene is TRBJ1-1, the V gene TRBV9; 9 bases are shared with TRBD1. In germline, CDR1 is SGDLS, CDR2 YYNGEE. J lost 7 bases, V lost 3 bases, and 13 bases had no gene match. This CDR3 contains 16 residues. The CDR3 nucleotides are TGTGCCAGCAGCGCAAGTGGGACAGGGAGGTATAGTGAAGCTTTCTTT. Translation: CASSASGTGRYSEAFF.

As DNA, the CDR3 is TGTGCCAGCAGCTTAGATTACTCGGGATATGGCTACACCTTC. Encoded protein: CASSLDYSGYGYTF. The gene calls are TRBV7-2 and TRBJ1-2; the D is unclear. Trimming took 1 base from V and 5 from J, leaving 11 bases between them. CDR1 and CDR2 from the germline V gene are SGHTA and FQGNSA. The CDR3 is 14 residues long.

The V gene is TRBV28, the J gene TRBJ1-3; a possible D gene is TRBD1 (6 bases). In germline, CDR1 is MDHEN, CDR2 SYDVKM. The length of the CDR3 is 14 residues. V was shortened by 6 bases and J by 3 bases, with 12 bases between the two germline ends. The CDR3 loop is CASRGSGVGNTIYF. The CDR3 region has the DNA TGTGCCAGCAGAGGTTCAGGGGTTGGAAACACCATATATTTT.

V gene TRBV3-1 (or the pseudogene TRBV3-2) combines with J gene TRBJ2-1; 8 positions match TRBD2. This CDR3 contains 14 residues. Germline V gene sequence: CDR1 LGHDT, CDR2 YNNKEL (reference sequence). The J segment lost 4 bases and the V segment lost 7 bases, leaving 6 bases of the junction unmatched. The CDR3 nucleotides read TGTGCCAGCACCCTTAGCGGGAATTACAATGAGCAGTTCTTC. Amino acids: CASTLSGNYNEQFF.

This sequence joins TRBV18 and TRBJ2-2; 10 nucleotides agree with TRBD2. V shed 2 bases and J 10 bases; nucleotides not matched to a gene: 7. This CDR3 is built from 15 residues. Germline CDR1 reads KGHSH; CDR2 reads LQKENI. CDR3 protein: CASSPIAGGSAELFF. CDR3 DNA: TGTGCCAGCTCACCAATAGCGGGAGGTTCTGCGGAGCTGTTTTTT.

This clone was detected a few times. The rearrangement uses TRBV18 and TRBJ2-2, with 8 bases identical to TRBD2. Germline-derived CDR1 and CDR2 are KGHSH and LQKENI. V was pared by 1 base and J by 4 bases, with 5 bases of the junction left unmatched. The CDR3 is 16 residues long. CDR3: CASSPLQREITGELFF. Here the CDR3 DNA reads TGTGCCAGCTCACCACTACAGCGGGAGATCACCGGGGAGCTGTTTTTT.

The chain uses TRBV4-2 and TRBJ1-2; a possible D gene is TRBD1 (5 bases). CDR3 length: 16 residues. Germline V gene sequence: CDR1 LGHNA, CDR2 YNFKEQ. The V and J ends lost 4 bases and 5 bases respectively, with 20 bases between them. The CDR3 loop is CASSLGGGSLRYGYTF. The CDR3 nucleotides are TGTGCCAGCAGCCTTGGGGGGGGATCCCTTCGGTATGGCTACACCTTC.

J is TRBJ2-5 and V is TRBV19, with 8 bases identical to TRBD2. The CDR3 runs to 13 residues. V gave up 1 base and J gave up 7 bases; unmatched junction bases: 2. Per the germline V gene, CDR1 is LNHDA and CDR2 is SQIVND (reference sequence). CDR3 DNA sequence: TGTGCCAGTAGTATAGCGGGAGGGGTGACCCAGTACTTC. It yields the protein CASSIAGGVTQYF.